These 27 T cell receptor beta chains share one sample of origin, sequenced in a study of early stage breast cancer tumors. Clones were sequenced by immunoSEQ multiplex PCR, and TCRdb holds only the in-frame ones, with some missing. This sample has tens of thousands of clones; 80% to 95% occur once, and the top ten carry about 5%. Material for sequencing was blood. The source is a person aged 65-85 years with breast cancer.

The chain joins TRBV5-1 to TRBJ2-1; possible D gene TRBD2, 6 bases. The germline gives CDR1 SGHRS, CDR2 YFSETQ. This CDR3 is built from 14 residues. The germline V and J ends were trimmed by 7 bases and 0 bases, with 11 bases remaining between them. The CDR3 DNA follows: TGCGCCAGCGACGGGGGTTCCTCCTACAATGAGCAGTTCTTC. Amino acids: CASDGGSSYNEQFF.

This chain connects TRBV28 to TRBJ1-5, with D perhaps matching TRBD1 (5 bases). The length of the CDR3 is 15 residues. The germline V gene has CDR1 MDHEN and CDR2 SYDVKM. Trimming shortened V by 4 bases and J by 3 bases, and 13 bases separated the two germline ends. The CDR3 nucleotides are TGTGCCAGCAGTTCCCTGCGGGGCGACAATCAGCCCCAGCATTTT. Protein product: CASSSLRGDNQPQHF.

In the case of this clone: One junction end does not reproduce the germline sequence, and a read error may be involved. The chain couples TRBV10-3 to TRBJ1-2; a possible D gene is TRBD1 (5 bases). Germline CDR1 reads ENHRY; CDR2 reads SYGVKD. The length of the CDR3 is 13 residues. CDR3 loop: CAISEWEGDGCTF. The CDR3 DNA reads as TGTGCCATCAGTGAGTGGGAAGGGGATGGCTGCACCTTC.

The CDR3 sequence is CASSQDYKRESYTQYF. The CDR3 DNA reads TGTGCCAGCAGCCAAGATTATAAGCGGGAGTCGTATACGCAGTATTTT. This chain links TRBV4-2 with TRBJ2-3; 8 bases fit TRBD2. Trimming cost V 0 bases and J 7 bases; bases outside gene matches: 9. The CDR3 spans 16 residues. Germline V gene lookup returns CDR1 LGHNA and CDR2 YNFKEQ.

As DNA, the CDR3 is TGTGCCAGCAGTTACTCAGGGGTGAACACTGAAGCTTTCTTT. Translating it yields CASSYSGVNTEAFF. V and J are TRBV27 and TRBJ1-1; TRBD1 is a possible D gene (6 bases). Trimming cost V 4 bases and J 0 bases, with 9 bases left between them. CDR3 length equals 14 residues. The V gene's germline CDR1 is MNHEY and CDR2 SMNVEV (reference sequence).

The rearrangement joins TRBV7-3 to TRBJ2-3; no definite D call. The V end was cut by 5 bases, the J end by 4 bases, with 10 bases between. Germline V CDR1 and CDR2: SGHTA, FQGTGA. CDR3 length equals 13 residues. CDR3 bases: TGTGCCAGCAGCCTAGACCCTGCAGATACGCAGTATTTT. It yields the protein CASSLDPADTQYF.

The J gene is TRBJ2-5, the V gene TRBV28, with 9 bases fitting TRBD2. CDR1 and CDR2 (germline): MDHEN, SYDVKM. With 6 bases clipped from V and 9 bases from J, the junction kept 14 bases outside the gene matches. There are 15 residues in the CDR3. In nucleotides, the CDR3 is TGTGCCAGCAGGCCCTCTAGCGGGATCCCGGACGCCCAGTACTTC. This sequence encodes CASRPSSGIPDAQYF.

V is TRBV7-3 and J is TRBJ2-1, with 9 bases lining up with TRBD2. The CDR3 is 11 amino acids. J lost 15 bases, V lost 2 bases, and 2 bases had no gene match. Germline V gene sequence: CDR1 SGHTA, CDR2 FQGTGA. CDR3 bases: TGTGCCAGCAGCTTAGCGGGAGGGTTGTTCTTC. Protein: CASSLAGGLFF.

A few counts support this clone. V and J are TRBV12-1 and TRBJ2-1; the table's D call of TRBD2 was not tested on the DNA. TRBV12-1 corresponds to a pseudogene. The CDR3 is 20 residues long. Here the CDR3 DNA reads TGTGCCAGCAGCGCCAGCAGGCAGGGTCGATTGGCGGGGGAATACAATGAGCAGTTCTTC. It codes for CASSASRQGRLAGEYNEQFF.

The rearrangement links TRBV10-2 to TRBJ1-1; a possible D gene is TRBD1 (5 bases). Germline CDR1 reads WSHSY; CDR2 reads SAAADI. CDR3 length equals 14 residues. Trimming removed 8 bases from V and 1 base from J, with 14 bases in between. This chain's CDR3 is CASSRGKGNTEAFF. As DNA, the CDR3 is TGCGCCAGCTCCCGGGGGAAGGGGAACACTGAAGCTTTCTTT.

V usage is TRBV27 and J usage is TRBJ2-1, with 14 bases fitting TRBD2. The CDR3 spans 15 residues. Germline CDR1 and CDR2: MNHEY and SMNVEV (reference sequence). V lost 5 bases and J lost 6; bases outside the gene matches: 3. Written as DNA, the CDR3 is TGTGCCAGCAGTCTGACTAGCGGGAGGGTCAATGAGCAGTTCTTC. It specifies CASSLTSGRVNEQFF.

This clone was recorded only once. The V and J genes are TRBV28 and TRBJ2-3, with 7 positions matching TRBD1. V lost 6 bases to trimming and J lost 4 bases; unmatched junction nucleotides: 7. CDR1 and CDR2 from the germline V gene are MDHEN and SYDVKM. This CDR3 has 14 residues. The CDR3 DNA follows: TGTGCCAGCAGCAAGGGAGACAGGGCAGATACGCAGTATTTT. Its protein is CASSKGDRADTQYF.

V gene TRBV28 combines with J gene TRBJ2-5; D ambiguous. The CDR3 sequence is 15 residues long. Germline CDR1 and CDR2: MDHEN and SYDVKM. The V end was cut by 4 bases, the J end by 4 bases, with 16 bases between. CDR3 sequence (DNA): TGTGCCAGCAGTTCCCCCGGGTCCCGAAGAGAGACCCAGTACTTC. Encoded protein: CASSSPGSRRETQYF. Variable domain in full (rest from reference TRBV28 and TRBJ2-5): DVKVTQSSRYLVKRTGEKVFLECVQDMDHENMFWYRQDPGLGLRLIYFSYDVKMKEKGDIPEGYSVSREKKERFSLILESASTNQTSMYLCASSSPGSRRETQYFGPGTRLLVL.

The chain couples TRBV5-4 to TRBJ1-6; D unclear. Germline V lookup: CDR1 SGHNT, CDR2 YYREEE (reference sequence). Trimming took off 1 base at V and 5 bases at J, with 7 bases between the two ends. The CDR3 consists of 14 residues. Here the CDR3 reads CASSLIQDNSPLHF. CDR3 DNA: TGTGCCAGCAGCTTGATCCAGGATAATTCACCCCTCCACTTT.

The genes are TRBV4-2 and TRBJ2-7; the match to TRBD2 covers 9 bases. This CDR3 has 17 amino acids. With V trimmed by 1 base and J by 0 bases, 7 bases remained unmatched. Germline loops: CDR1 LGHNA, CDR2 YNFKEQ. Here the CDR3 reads CASSQGTISGSSYEQYF. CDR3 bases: TGTGCCAGCAGCCAAGGTACCATTAGCGGGAGCTCCTACGAGCAGTACTTC.

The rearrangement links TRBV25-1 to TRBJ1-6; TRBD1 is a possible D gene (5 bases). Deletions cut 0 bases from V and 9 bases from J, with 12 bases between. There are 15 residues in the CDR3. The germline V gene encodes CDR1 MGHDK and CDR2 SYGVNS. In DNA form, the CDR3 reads TGTGCCAGCAGTGAATATCAGGGTTTGGGTTCACCCCTCCACTTT. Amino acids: CASSEYQGLGSPLHF.

The CDR3 nucleotides are TGTGCCAGCAGTAGTGGCGGGACCTCCACAGATACGCAGTATTTT. Translated: CASSSGGTSTDTQYF. This sequence joins TRBV5-6 and TRBJ2-3, with D perhaps TRBD2 (6 bases). The CDR3 is 15 amino acids. V was cut by 5 bases and J by 2 bases, with 15 bases left in between. The germline CDR1 and CDR2 sequences are SGHDT and YYEEEE.

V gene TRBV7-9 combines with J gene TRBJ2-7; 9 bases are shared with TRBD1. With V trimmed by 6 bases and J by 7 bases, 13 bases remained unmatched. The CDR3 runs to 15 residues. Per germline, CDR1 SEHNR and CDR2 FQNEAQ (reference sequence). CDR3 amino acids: CASSLGTQGAREQYF. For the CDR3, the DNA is TGTGCCAGCAGTCTCGGGACACAGGGGGCGAGGGAGCAGTACTTC.

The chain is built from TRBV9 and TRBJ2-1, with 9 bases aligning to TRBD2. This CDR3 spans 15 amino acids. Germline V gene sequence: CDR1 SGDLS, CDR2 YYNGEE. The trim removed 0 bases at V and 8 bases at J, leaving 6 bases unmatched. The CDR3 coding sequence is TGTGCCAGCAGCGTAGGTAATAGCGGGGGAGATGAGCAGTTCTTC. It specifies CASSVGNSGGDEQFF.

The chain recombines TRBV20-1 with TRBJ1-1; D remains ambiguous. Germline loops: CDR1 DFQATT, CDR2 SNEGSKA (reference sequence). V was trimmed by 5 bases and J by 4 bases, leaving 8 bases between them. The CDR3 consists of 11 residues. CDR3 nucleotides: TGCAGTGCTTTTACAAGCACTGAAGCTTTCTTT. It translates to CSAFTSTEAFF.

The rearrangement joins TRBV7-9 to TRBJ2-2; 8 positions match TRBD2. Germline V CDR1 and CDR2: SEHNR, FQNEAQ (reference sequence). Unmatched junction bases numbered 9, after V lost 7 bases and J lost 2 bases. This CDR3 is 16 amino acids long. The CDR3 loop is CASTSPAGANTGELFF. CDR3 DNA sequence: TGTGCCAGCACCTCACCAGCGGGGGCTAACACCGGGGAGCTGTTTTTT.

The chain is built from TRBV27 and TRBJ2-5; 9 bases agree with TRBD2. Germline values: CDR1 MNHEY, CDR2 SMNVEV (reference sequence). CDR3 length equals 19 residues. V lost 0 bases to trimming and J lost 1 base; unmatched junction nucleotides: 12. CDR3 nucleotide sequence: TGTGCCAGCAGTTTATCGCCCCCTAGCGGGACCAACCTCCAAGAGACCCAGTACTTC. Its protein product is CASSLSPPSGTNLQETQYF.

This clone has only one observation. The CDR3 is CASGYPRGAGGYTF. CDR3 nucleotides: TGTGCCAGCGGCTACCCCCGGGGGGCCGGTGGCTACACCTTC. This rearrangement joins TRBV28 to TRBJ1-2, with a possible D match to TRBD1 (6 bases). Germline V gene sequence: CDR1 MDHEN, CDR2 SYDVKM. The CDR3 spans 14 residues. V shed 8 bases and J shed 7 bases, with 20 bases lying between them.

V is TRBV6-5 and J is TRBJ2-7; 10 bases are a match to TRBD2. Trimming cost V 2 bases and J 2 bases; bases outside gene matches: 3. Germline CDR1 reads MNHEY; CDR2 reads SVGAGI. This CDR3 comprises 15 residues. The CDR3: CASSYGLADTYEQYF. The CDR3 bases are TGTGCCAGCAGTTACGGACTAGCGGACACCTACGAGCAGTACTTC.

The CDR3, as DNA: TGTGCCAGCAGCTCGCCGGTCGACAGGGCGGATGGCTACACCTTC. Protein product: CASSSPVDRADGYTF. This chain joins TRBV5-4 and TRBJ1-2; TRBD1 matches at 7 bases. Germline V gives CDR1 SGHNT, CDR2 YYREEE (reference sequence). CDR3 size: 15 residues. The V gene end was trimmed by 3 bases and the J gene end by 6 bases; junction bases not matched to a gene: 11.

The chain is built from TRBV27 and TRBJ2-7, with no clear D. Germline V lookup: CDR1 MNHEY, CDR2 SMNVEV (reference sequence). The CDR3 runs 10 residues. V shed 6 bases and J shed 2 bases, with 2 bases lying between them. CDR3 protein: CASSTYEQYF. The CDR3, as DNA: TGTGCCAGCAGCACCTACGAGCAGTACTTC.

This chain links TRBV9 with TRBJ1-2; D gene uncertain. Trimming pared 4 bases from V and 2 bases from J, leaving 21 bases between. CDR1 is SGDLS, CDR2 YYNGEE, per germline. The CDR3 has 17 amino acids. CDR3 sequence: CASSSRREGAGNYGYTF. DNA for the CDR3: TGTGCCAGCAGCTCACGACGTGAAGGAGCCGGAAACTATGGCTACACCTTC.